Below, one T cell receptor (beta chain) is given with its context. The data were taken from a study of blood T cell repertoires in COVID-19. The wider study: There were acute and convalescent COVID-19 samples, and they came from the United States, Italy and Spain. In each case, the material was cDNA or gDNA derived from T cells, B-cell-depleted T cells, or PBMCs.

Trimming cost V 4 bases and J 2 bases; bases outside gene matches: 11. The CDR3 is made up of 16 amino acids. Per the germline V gene, CDR1 is SGHRS and CDR2 is YFSETQ. In the study's own analysis: The assay estimated nucleated cells by amplifying reference gene primers. TCRdb keeps only in-frame clones here, not all; method: immunoSEQ multiplex PCR. V and J calls plus clone size are reproduced from that table; the DNA served to infer D and trimming. The table lists more than 70,000 clones, about 85% of them singletons. The TCR sequence derives from a man aged 55-75 years with acute or convalescent COVID-19. The sequenced sample was peripheral blood. The J gene is TRBJ2-7, the V gene TRBV5-1, with 8 bases lining up with TRBD2. In DNA form, the CDR3 reads TGCGCCAGCAGCCCCTCTGGGCGGGGGGCCGCCTACGAGCAGTACTTC. It specifies CASSPSGRGAAYEQYF. Complete variable domain (other parts from reference TRBV5-1 and TRBJ2-7): KAGVTQTPRYLIKTRGQQVTLSCSPISGHRSVSWYQQTPGQGLQFLFEYFSETQRNKGNFPGRFSGRQFSNSRSEMNVSTLELGDSALYLCASSPSGRGAAYEQYFGPGTRLTVT.